What follows are 30 T cell receptor beta chains derived from one specimen sequenced in a study of blood T cell repertoires in COVID-19. Clones were read by immunoSEQ multiplex PCR, and TCRdb kept only the in-frame ones, dropping some. This repertoire shows about 150,000 clones, about 86% found once; its top ten account for roughly 9.1%. The sample consisted of peripheral blood. All receptors derive from a woman in her sixties with active or convalescent COVID-19.

This chain joins TRBV5-1 and TRBJ1-1, with TRBD1 matching 10 bases. CDR1 is SGHRS and CDR2 is YFSETQ in the germline V gene. The trim removed 4 bases at V and 0 bases at J, leaving 3 bases unmatched. The CDR3 covers 15 residues. CDR3: CASSLGQGVNTEAFF. The CDR3 region has the DNA TGCGCCAGCAGCCTAGGACAGGGGGTGAACACTGAAGCTTTCTTT.

V is TRBV4-1 and J is TRBJ1-1, with D perhaps TRBD1 (5 bases). CDR1 and CDR2 from the germline V gene are MGHRA and YSYEKL. The CDR3 consists of 15 residues. Trimming cost V 1 base and J 1 base, with 10 bases left between them. The CDR3 DNA follows: TGCGCCAGCAGCCAAGCGACAGCCACGAACACTGAAGCTTTCTTT. Translating gives CASSQATATNTEAFF.

The gene calls are TRBV18 and TRBJ2-7, with 11 nucleotides matching TRBD1. From germline, CDR1 is KGHSH and CDR2 LQKENI. This CDR3 is 13 amino acids long. The V segment lost 6 bases and the J segment 7 bases; nucleotides outside the gene matches: 5. In nucleotides, the CDR3 is TGTGCCAGCTCCGAACGGGACAGGGGGGAGCAGTACTTC. Amino acids: CASSERDRGEQYF.

The CDR3 sequence: CASMGTGADEQYF. The CDR3 nucleotides are TGTGCCAGTATGGGGACAGGTGCCGACGAGCAGTACTTC. The rearrangement joins TRBV6-6 to TRBJ2-7; 8 bases align to TRBD1. This CDR3 comprises 13 residues. Trimming took 9 bases from V and 5 from J; bases not matched to a gene: 9. CDR1 is MNHNY and CDR2 is SVGAGI in the germline V gene (reference sequence).

This clone was observed a handful of times. The chain is built from TRBV5-1 and TRBJ1-1; D not certain. The CDR3 loop spans 15 amino acids. CDR1 is SGHRS and CDR2 is YFSETQ in the germline V gene. V was clipped by 3 bases and J by 3 bases, with 15 bases between them. The chain's CDR3 is CASSSLGLADTEAFF. The CDR3 region has the DNA TGCGCCAGCAGCTCCCTCGGCCTAGCGGACACTGAAGCTTTCTTT. Full variable domain (rest looked up from reference TRBV5-1 and TRBJ1-1): KAGVTQTPRYLIKTRGQQVTLSCSPISGHRSVSWYQQTPGQGLQFLFEYFSETQRNKGNFPGRFSGRQFSNSRSEMNVSTLELGDSALYLCASSSLGLADTEAFFGQGTRLTVV.

The V gene is TRBV5-5, the J gene TRBJ2-1; the D is unclear. CDR3 length: 11 residues. Trimming took 0 bases from V and 12 from J, leaving 7 bases between them. The germline V gene has CDR1 SGHKS and CDR2 YYEKEE (reference sequence). The CDR3 DNA sequence: TGTGCCAGCAGCTTGGTGACTGGGCAGTTCTTC. It codes for CASSLVTGQFF.

The rearrangement joins TRBV15 to TRBJ1-4; D gene uncertain. The V gene's germline CDR1 is LNHNV and CDR2 YYDKDF (reference sequence). The germline V and J ends were trimmed by 0 bases and 8 bases, with 10 bases remaining between them. The length of the CDR3 is 14 residues. The CDR3 nucleotides are TGTGCCACCAGCAGAGAAGGACTTAGGGAAAAACTGTTTTTT. This codes for CATSREGLREKLFF. The whole variable domain, filled in from reference TRBV15 and TRBJ1-4, reads DAMVIQNPRYQVTQFGKPVTLSCSQTLNHNVMYWYQQKSSQAPKLLFHYYDKDFNNEADTPDNFQSRRPNTSFCFLDIRSPGLGDTAMYLCATSREGLREKLFFGSGTQLSVL.

The chain employs TRBV29-1 and TRBJ1-2; maybe TRBD1 (6 bases). This CDR3 is built from 11 residues. The V gene lost 4 bases and the J gene lost 8 bases, with 11 bases spanning the gap. Germline V lookup: CDR1 SQVTM, CDR2 ANQGSEA. CDR3 nucleotide sequence: TGCAGCGTTGTGCAGGGGAACGGCTACACCTTC. Protein sequence: CSVVQGNGYTF.

J is TRBJ1-5 and V is TRBV27; D gene unclear. The germline CDR1 and CDR2 sequences are MNHEY and SMNVEV (reference sequence). V lost 7 bases to trimming and J lost 4 bases, with 20 bases between them. CDR3 length: 16 amino acids. This chain's CDR3 is CASTDRGPALNQPQHF. The DNA of the CDR3 is TGTGCCAGCACAGACCGTGGGCCCGCTCTTAATCAGCCCCAGCATTTT.

The chain combines TRBV2 with TRBJ1-6, with a weak D call TRBD1 (6 bases). The CDR3 spans 15 residues. With 3 bases removed from V and 9 bases from J, the gap between germline ends came to 15 bases. CDR1 is SNHLY, CDR2 FYNNEI, per germline. DNA of the CDR3: TGTGCCAGCAGTGATGGACAGACACCAAGTTCACCCCTCCACTTT. Its protein product is CASSDGQTPSSPLHF. The whole variable domain, remainder taken from reference TRBV2 and TRBJ1-6, is EPEVTQTPSHQVTQMGQEVILRCVPISNHLYFYWYRQILGQKVEFLVSFYNNEISEKSEIFDDQFSVERPDGSNFTLKIRSTKLEDSAMYFCASSDGQTPSSPLHFGNGTRLTVT.

The genes are TRBV28 and TRBJ1-2; 7 nucleotides line up with TRBD1. This CDR3 region has 19 residues. The V segment lost 1 base and the J segment 3 bases; nucleotides outside the gene matches: 17. Germline lookup yields CDR1 MDHEN and CDR2 SYDVKM. The CDR3 reads CASSLSLKKTGSYDYGYTF. CDR3 coding DNA: TGTGCCAGCAGTTTATCCTTGAAGAAGACAGGGTCGTACGACTATGGCTACACCTTC.

This clone was seen a single time. The rearrangement uses TRBV4-1 and TRBJ2-5, with D tentatively TRBD2 (5 bases). Germline loops: CDR1 MGHRA, CDR2 YSYEKL. The CDR3 extends over 14 amino acids. V was trimmed by 0 bases and J by 9 bases, leaving 14 bases between them. The CDR3 loop reads CASSQDEGQRAQYF. The CDR3 coding sequence is TGCGCCAGCAGCCAAGATGAGGGCCAGAGGGCCCAGTACTTC.

In this sample, this clone turned up a few times. The chain employs TRBV2 and TRBJ2-2; 10 bases agree with TRBD2. Per the germline V gene, CDR1 is SNHLY and CDR2 is FYNNEI. The V segment lost 5 bases and the J segment 0 bases; nucleotides outside the gene matches: 3. The CDR3 is made up of 16 amino acids. This chain's CDR3 is CASSSSGRSNTGELFF. The CDR3 DNA sequence: TGTGCCAGCAGTAGTAGCGGGAGGTCGAACACCGGGGAGCTGTTTTTT.

A few counts support this clone. V and J are TRBV6-5 and TRBJ2-1; 10 bases are a match to TRBD2. Germline trimming cut 8 bases from V and 8 bases from J; bases unmatched to any gene: 6. Germline CDR1 MNHEY, CDR2 SVGAGI. CDR3 size: 13 residues. The CDR3 nucleotides read TGTGCCAGCGGGCTAGCGGGGGTGGATGAGCAGTTCTTC. This sequence encodes CASGLAGVDEQFF.

The rearrangement uses TRBV6-2 or TRBV6-3 and TRBJ2-3; possibly TRBD1 for D (6 bases). The CDR3 contains 14 residues. Per the germline V gene, CDR1 is MNHEY and CDR2 is SVGEGT. The V end was cut by 6 bases, the J end by 5 bases, with 15 bases between. CDR3 sequence reads: CASSPGTPRDTQYF. CDR3 bases: TGTGCCAGCAGCCCCGGGACACCGAGAGATACGCAGTATTTT.

V gene TRBV28 combines with J gene TRBJ2-5; 7 bases agree with TRBD2. The length of the CDR3 is 17 residues. The V gene's germline CDR1 is MDHEN and CDR2 SYDVKM. V shed 7 bases and J 0 bases; nucleotides not matched to a gene: 14. As DNA, the CDR3 is TGTGCCAGCAAACCGGTGGAGTGGCGGGGGTACCAAGAGACCCAGTACTTC. Translation: CASKPVEWRGYQETQYF.

The rearrangement links TRBV19 to TRBJ2-4, with 8 nucleotides matching TRBD2. V lost 5 bases, J lost 6 bases, and 6 bases stayed unmatched. Germline assignment: CDR1 LNHDA and CDR2 SQIVND (reference sequence). This CDR3 spans 14 amino acids. CDR3 nucleotides: TGTGCCAGTAGTTTGATAGCGGGGACAAACATTCAGTACTTC. This encodes CASSLIAGTNIQYF. Full variable domain (rest looked up from reference TRBV19 and TRBJ2-4): DGGITQSPKYLFRKEGQNVTLSCEQNLNHDAMYWYRQDPGQGLRLIYYSQIVNDFQKGDIAEGYSVSREKKESFPLTVTSAQKNPTAFYLCASSLIAGTNIQYFGAGTRLSVL.

Only a few counts were recorded for this clone. The chain uses TRBV14 and TRBJ2-2; 9 bases match TRBD1. This CDR3 is 15 amino acids long. V shed 4 bases, J shed 3 bases, and the junction held 3 bases outside the gene matches. CDR1 SGHDN and CDR2 FVKESK come from the germline V gene. The CDR3 sequence: CASSPRQGDTGELFF. The CDR3, as DNA: TGTGCCAGCAGCCCCCGACAGGGGGACACCGGGGAGCTGTTTTTT.

V usage is TRBV9 and J usage is TRBJ2-4; D call uncertain. The CDR3 length is 11 residues. V lost 9 bases and J 3 bases, leaving 7 bases between the germline ends. CDR1 is SGDLS and CDR2 is YYNGEE in the germline V gene. For the CDR3, the DNA is TGTGCCATCATCGGCAAAAACATTCAGTACTTC. Its protein product is CAIIGKNIQYF.

This clone was seen only once. The V call is TRBV6-2 or TRBV6-3, the J call TRBJ1-1; D is uncertain. V was pared by 0 bases and J by 4 bases, with 6 bases between. Germline V gene data show CDR1 as MNHEY and CDR2 as SVGEGT. This CDR3 region has 13 residues. CDR3 in amino acids: CASSYSSATEAFF. The CDR3 DNA follows: TGTGCCAGCAGTTACTCGAGTGCCACTGAAGCTTTCTTT.

The chain recombines TRBV10-3 with TRBJ1-5, with D hard to call. The CDR3 runs 13 residues. Deletions cut 3 bases from V and 7 bases from J, with 10 bases between. In germline, CDR1 is ENHRY, CDR2 SYGVKD. CDR3 in amino acids: CAISEGRWQPQHF. DNA of the CDR3: TGTGCCATCAGTGAAGGCAGGTGGCAGCCCCAGCATTTT.

This clone was observed a few times. The rearrangement uses TRBV5-4 and TRBJ2-3; D remains ambiguous. The germline CDR1 and CDR2 sequences are SGHNT and YYREEE (reference sequence). The CDR3 covers 13 residues. V lost 4 bases to trimming and J lost 2 bases, with 8 bases between them. CDR3 region: CASSKEITDTQYF. As DNA, the CDR3 is TGTGCCAGCAGCAAAGAGATCACAGATACGCAGTATTTT. The variable domain in full, completed from reference TRBV5-4 and TRBJ2-3, reads ETGVTQSPTHLIKTRGQQVTLRCSSQSGHNTVSWYQQALGQGPQFIFQYYREEENGRGNFPPRFSGLQFPNYSSELNVNALELDDSALYLCASSKEITDTQYFGPGTRLTVL.

The chain recombines TRBV19 with TRBJ2-7, with a possible D match to TRBD2 (6 bases). Germline V CDR1 and CDR2: LNHDA, SQIVND (reference sequence). Trimming pared 3 bases from V and 0 bases from J, leaving 9 bases between. The CDR3 loop spans 14 amino acids. The CDR3 loop is CASSIFGSSYEQYF. CDR3 DNA sequence: TGTGCCAGTAGTATTTTCGGGAGCTCCTACGAGCAGTACTTC. Combining the CDR3 with reference TRBV19 and TRBJ2-7 gives the whole variable domain DGGITQSPKYLFRKEGQNVTLSCEQNLNHDAMYWYRQDPGQGLRLIYYSQIVNDFQKGDIAEGYSVSREKKESFPLTVTSAQKNPTAFYLCASSIFGSSYEQYFGPGTRLTVT.

The chain couples TRBV30 to TRBJ1-1; D possibly corresponds to TRBD1 (5 bases). Trimming took 2 bases from V and 0 from J, leaving 19 bases between them. Germline values: CDR1 GTSNPN, CDR2 SVGIG (reference sequence). The CDR3 covers 17 residues. The CDR3 sequence: CAWSRARTNFMNTEAFF. The DNA for the CDR3 is TGTGCCTGGAGTAGGGCGAGGACAAATTTCATGAACACTGAAGCTTTCTTT.

The rearrangement links TRBV27 to TRBJ2-7; 8 bases line up with TRBD1. CDR1 and CDR2 from the germline V gene are MNHEY and SMNVEV (reference sequence). The CDR3 has 14 residues. With V trimmed by 7 bases and J by 5 bases, 10 bases remained unmatched. The CDR3 is CASKTGQVGHEQYF. In DNA form, the CDR3 reads TGTGCCAGCAAGACGGGACAGGTAGGCCACGAGCAGTACTTC.

This chain connects TRBV7-9 to TRBJ2-1; 12 bases agree with TRBD2. This CDR3 contains 16 residues. Germline assignment: CDR1 SEHNR and CDR2 FQNEAQ (reference sequence). The J segment lost 9 bases and the V segment lost 4 bases, leaving 10 bases of the junction unmatched. CDR3 in amino acids: CASSSPTSGSMSEQFF. The DNA of the CDR3 is TGTGCCAGCAGCTCGCCGACTAGCGGGAGCATGAGTGAGCAGTTCTTC.

Written as DNA, the CDR3 is TGCGCCAGCAGCTTTAACTCGCAAGAGACCCAGTACTTC. Translated: CASSFNSQETQYF. The chain has TRBV5-1 and TRBJ2-5, with no clear D. The V gene lost 2 bases and the J gene lost 2 bases, with 7 bases spanning the gap. From germline, CDR1 is SGHRS and CDR2 YFSETQ. This CDR3 region has 13 residues.

In this sample, this clone turned up once. The chain has TRBV9 and TRBJ2-7, with a tentative D call TRBD1 (6 bases). The germline V gene encodes CDR1 SGDLS and CDR2 YYNGEE. V was trimmed by 4 bases and J by 5 bases, leaving 19 bases between them. The CDR3 loop spans 15 amino acids. CDR3 in amino acids: CASSSDIRDTDEQYF. Here the CDR3 DNA reads TGTGCCAGCAGCTCCGATATCCGGGACACCGACGAGCAGTACTTC.

This clone was picked up a small number of times. The chain recombines TRBV27 with TRBJ2-2; D unresolved. CDR1 and CDR2 (germline): MNHEY, SMNVEV (reference sequence). The CDR3 is 14 residues long. V shed 6 bases and J shed 4 bases, with 12 bases lying between them. CDR3 in amino acids: CASRFGSGTGELFF. The CDR3 DNA is TGTGCCAGCAGGTTTGGGTCAGGCACCGGGGAGCTGTTTTTT.

This rearrangement joins TRBV28 to TRBJ2-1, with TRBD2 matching over 7 bases. Germline trimming cut 6 bases from V and 5 bases from J; bases unmatched to any gene: 31. CDR1 and CDR2 from the germline V gene are MDHEN and SYDVKM. CDR3 length: 22 amino acids. For the CDR3, the DNA is TGTGCCAGCAGGTTTCCATCCTGGGCGCGTCCGGGGGTGGGGGGGGAGAACAATGAGCAGTTCTTC. This sequence encodes CASRFPSWARPGVGGENNEQFF.